This T cell receptor (beta chain) was found in a study of T cell clonality in common variable immunodeficiency. Study-level points and caveats: Reportedly, TCR beta sequences from common variable immunodeficiency showed fewer deletions and N-nucleotide insertions.

This clone was detected ten times or more. Its antigen is undetermined. With the read ending 3 residues before the CDR3 end, the germline J gene is used to fill in that end. Repertoires were generated with immunoSEQ multiplex PCR, while TCRdb's copy carries only in-frame clones and drops some. This sample comprises some 44,000 clones, none seen once only. Trimming took 4 bases from V and 0 from J; bases not matched to a gene: 9. This CDR3 spans 16 amino acids. Germline loops: CDR1 SGHRS, CDR2 YFSETQ. Patients and controls were mostly of Caucasian heritage. The rearrangement links TRBV5-1 to TRBJ1-1, with 7 bases matching TRBD1. Source material: peripheral blood mononuclear cells. This sequence originates from a person aged 18 to 69 in good health. Partial CDR3 DNA: TGCGCCAGCAGCCCGTTAGACAGGGACATGAACACTGAA. It translates to CASSPLDRDMNTE. The entire CDR3 is CASSPLDRDMNTEAFF.